The T cell receptor (beta chain) under discussion was sequenced for a study of control samples from healthy donors and cancer patients. Here immunoSEQ multiplex PCR was the method, and the copy in TCRdb shows in-frame clones only, minus some. The sample has roughly 200,000 clones, about 90% seen once. This CDR3 has 12 residues. V lost 5 bases to trimming and J lost 7 bases, with 8 bases between them. The V call is TRBV12-3 or TRBV12-4, the J call TRBJ2-2, with D possibly matching TRBD2 (5 bases). This TCR derives from a man younger than 40 in good health. Sequencing was done on a sample of blood. The CDR3 DNA follows: TGTGCCAGCAGTCCGGAGGTCGGGGAGCTGTTTTTT. Translating gives CASSPEVGELFF.